In its sample, the clone carrying this TCR beta chain was seen once. Sequencing was performed with immunoSEQ multiplex PCR; in TCRdb, only in-frame clones are kept and a portion is missing. The table records 150,000 to 200,000 clones, approximately 92% of them present only once. These data originate in a study of control samples from healthy donors and cancer patients. The receptor's source is a man between 18 and 35 years old in good health. Input material: blood.

The chain's CDR3 is CATSRDRGSGGYEQFF. The CDR3 DNA follows: TGTGCCACCAGCAGAGATCGGGGTAGCGGGGGCTATGAGCAGTTCTTC. V is TRBV15 and J is TRBJ2-1, with 9 bases that match TRBD2. Per germline, CDR1 LNHNV and CDR2 YYDKDF (reference sequence). With 0 bases clipped from V and 8 bases from J, the junction kept 8 bases outside the gene matches. There are 16 residues in the CDR3.